Shown below are 19 T cell receptor beta chains from a single sample sequenced in a study of PD-1 blockade in classical Hodgkin lymphoma. Repertoires were generated with immunoSEQ multiplex PCR, while TCRdb's copy carries only in-frame clones and drops some. The repertoire includes about 13,000 clones, approximately 80% of them detected once, and approximately 15% sits in the top ten. Regarding time point: cycle 4 day 1 (C4D1), after less than 7 weeks of nivolumab. Relapse was seen in all patients after autologous stem cell transplantation, and brentuximab vedotin exposure was variable. The material sequenced was peripheral blood mononuclear cells (PBMCs), taken before the fourth cycle of nivolumab. These receptors came from a human donor with classical Hodgkin lymphoma.

V is TRBV14 and J is TRBJ2-7; either TRBD1 or TRBD2 may fit D (6 bases each). The V end was cut by 2 bases, the J end by 5 bases, with 19 bases between. Germline V gene lookup returns CDR1 SGHDN and CDR2 FVKESK. CDR3 length: 16 amino acids. DNA of the CDR3: TGTGCCAGCAGCCAATTAGGCACAGGGAGGCTACACGAGCAGTACTTC. As protein: CASSQLGTGRLHEQYF.

The genes are TRBV4-3 and TRBJ1-2; 10 bases fit TRBD1. The V segment lost 4 bases and the J segment 4 bases; nucleotides outside the gene matches: 6. Germline CDR1 and CDR2: LGHNA and YSLEER. This CDR3 comprises 15 residues. The CDR3 is CASSPDRGTVYGYTF. The DNA of the CDR3 is TGCGCCAGCAGCCCGGACAGGGGGACCGTCTATGGCTACACCTTC.

This chain links TRBV4-3 with TRBJ2-1; 9 positions agree with TRBD2. This CDR3 contains 13 residues. Germline CDR1 and CDR2: LGHNA and YSLEER. V lost 4 bases to trimming and J lost 7 bases; unmatched junction nucleotides: 2. The CDR3 is CASSPGLANEQFF. Here the CDR3 DNA reads TGCGCCAGCAGCCCGGGACTAGCAAATGAGCAGTTCTTC.

This clone was seen a handful of times. Sequence at one end of the junction differs from germline and may be a read error. The rearrangement joins TRBV7-7 to TRBJ2-3; D gene ambiguous. CDR3 length equals 13 residues. Looked up from germline, CDR1 is SSHAT and CDR2 is FNYEAQ (reference sequence). CDR3 nucleotide sequence: TGTGCTAGCAGCTCGCTGACTACAGATACGCAGTATTTT. Translated, it gives CASSSLTTDTQYF.

The chain joins TRBV27 to TRBJ2-7; D is perhaps TRBD1 (6 bases). The CDR3 is made up of 16 amino acids. The V gene's germline CDR1 is MNHEY and CDR2 SMNVEV (reference sequence). The germline V and J ends were trimmed by 0 bases and 1 base, with 13 bases remaining between them. The CDR3, as DNA: TGTGCCAGCAGTTTATCCGGGACATCGAGTTCCTACGAGCAGTACTTC. Its translation is CASSLSGTSSSYEQYF.

Only a few counts were recorded for this clone. The chain is built from TRBV19 and TRBJ1-2, with D tentatively TRBD1 (6 bases). This CDR3 has 15 residues. Germline V lookup: CDR1 LNHDA, CDR2 SQIVND (reference sequence). The V gene lost 2 bases and the J gene lost 5 bases, with 15 bases spanning the gap. The CDR3 nucleotides are TGTGCCAGTAGTATACTCAGGGGAAACCGTTATGGCTACACCTTC. Translated: CASSILRGNRYGYTF. The full variable domain, its missing parts supplied by reference TRBV19 and TRBJ1-2, is DGGITQSPKYLFRKEGQNVTLSCEQNLNHDAMYWYRQDPGQGLRLIYYSQIVNDFQKGDIAEGYSVSREKKESFPLTVTSAQKNPTAFYLCASSILRGNRYGYTFGSGTRLTVV.

The chain carries TRBV2 and TRBJ2-5, with TRBD1 matching over 12 bases. This CDR3 spans 16 amino acids. Germline V lookup: CDR1 SNHLY, CDR2 FYNNEI. With 8 bases clipped from V and 7 bases from J, the junction kept 14 bases outside the gene matches. CDR3 in amino acids: CASRPSGQGARRTQYF. Here the CDR3 DNA reads TGTGCCAGCCGACCCTCGGGACAGGGGGCGAGGAGGACCCAGTACTTC.

The chain joins TRBV6-5 to TRBJ1-2; no firm D call. Between the trimmed V and J ends, which lost 1 base and 3 bases, there was a span of 6 bases. This CDR3 is built from 13 residues. CDR1 MNHEY and CDR2 SVGAGI come from the germline V gene. CDR3 residues: CASSYLIDYGYTF. Here the CDR3 DNA reads TGTGCCAGCAGTTACTTGATCGACTATGGCTACACCTTC.

The chain combines TRBV9 with TRBJ1-2; 11 nucleotides line up with TRBD1. Trimming removed 4 bases from V and 2 bases from J; junction bases left unmatched: 13. The CDR3 runs to 18 residues. CDR1 SGDLS and CDR2 YYNGEE come from the germline V gene. The CDR3 here is CASSKTPSRDRGNYGYTF. CDR3 bases: TGTGCCAGCAGCAAAACCCCCTCTCGGGACAGGGGGAACTATGGCTACACCTTC.

This clone was seen once. The chain carries TRBV19 and TRBJ2-3; tentative D call: TRBD2 (5 bases). The CDR3 runs 16 residues. CDR1 is LNHDA, CDR2 SQIVND, per germline (reference sequence). V lost 5 bases to trimming and J lost 2 bases, with 17 bases between them. CDR3: CASSPYGRGNTDTQYF. The CDR3 DNA follows: TGTGCCAGTAGTCCTTACGGACGGGGAAACACAGATACGCAGTATTTT.

This clone appeared a few times. The J gene is TRBJ1-1, the V gene TRBV7-9; D is perhaps TRBD1 (6 bases). Germline CDR1 is SEHNR and CDR2 is FQNEAQ (reference sequence). This CDR3 is 17 amino acids long. V shed 2 bases and J shed 3 bases, with 19 bases lying between them. The CDR3 protein is CASSLNSAGDVDTEAFF. The CDR3 DNA follows: TGTGCCAGCAGCTTAAATTCGGCAGGGGACGTTGACACTGAAGCTTTCTTT.

The chain recombines TRBV2 with TRBJ1-2, with D tentatively TRBD1 (6 bases). The V end lost 6 bases, the J end lost 7 bases, and 21 bases lay between the germline ends. The CDR3 contains 15 residues. The germline V gene has CDR1 SNHLY and CDR2 FYNNEI. In nucleotides, the CDR3 is TGTGCCAGCAGGGGGGCGCCTAATGTCTCAGGTGGCTACACCTTC. Its protein product is CASRGAPNVSGGYTF.

The chain uses TRBV6-1 and TRBJ2-5; D possibly corresponds to TRBD2 (5 bases). Germline V gene lookup returns CDR1 MNHNS and CDR2 SASEGT. V lost 2 bases and J lost 3, with 7 bases in between. CDR3 size: 13 residues. The CDR3 nucleotides are TGTGCCAGCAGTGAATGGGGAGAAGAGACCCAGTACTTC. Amino acid sequence: CASSEWGEETQYF.

V gene TRBV7-2 combines with J gene TRBJ2-4, with D uncertain. Per germline, CDR1 SGHTA and CDR2 FQGNSA. The germline V and J ends were trimmed by 1 base and 2 bases, with 6 bases remaining between them. This CDR3 contains 14 residues. The CDR3 region is CASSLVVSKNIQYF. The CDR3 nucleotides read TGTGCCAGCAGCTTAGTAGTCTCCAAAAACATTCAGTACTTC.

The rearrangement links TRBV5-4 to TRBJ2-3; D may correspond to TRBD1 or TRBD2 (5 bases each). V shed 9 bases and J shed 1 base, with 15 bases lying between them. This CDR3 contains 14 residues. CDR1 is SGHNT and CDR2 is YYREEE in the germline V gene (reference sequence). CDR3 region: CATLSGTGTDTQYF. The CDR3 region has the DNA TGTGCCACTCTCTCCGGGACGGGCACAGATACGCAGTATTTT.

The chain carries TRBV7-9 and TRBJ2-3; 7 bases line up with TRBD1. Losses at the gene ends were 2 bases for V and 6 bases for J; bases not matched to a gene: 8. Germline V gene lookup returns CDR1 SEHNR and CDR2 FQNEAQ (reference sequence). The CDR3 is 15 residues long. CDR3 loop: CASSLRTGAWDTQYF. CDR3 in DNA: TGTGCCAGCAGCTTACGAACAGGGGCGTGGGATACGCAGTATTTT.

CDR3 in DNA: TGTGCCAGCGGGACAGGGGCAAGCAATCAGCCCCAGCATTTT. It yields the protein CASGTGASNQPQHF. The chain employs TRBV27 and TRBJ1-5; 10 bases map to TRBD1. V gave up 8 bases and J gave up 1 base; unmatched junction bases: 2. The germline V gene has CDR1 MNHEY and CDR2 SMNVEV (reference sequence). The length of the CDR3 is 14 residues.

The J gene is TRBJ2-2, the V gene TRBV4-3; 8 bases map to TRBD1. The CDR3 sequence is 14 residues long. Germline V gene sequence: CDR1 LGHNA, CDR2 YSLEER. Losses at the gene ends were 8 bases for V and 0 bases for J; bases not matched to a gene: 2. The CDR3 spells CASSGQANTGELFF. As DNA, the CDR3 is TGCGCCAGCTCGGGACAGGCGAACACCGGGGAGCTGTTTTTT.

With regard to this clone: One junction end disagrees with the germline gene, perhaps due to a read error. The genes are TRBV28 and TRBJ1-1; 7 bases line up with TRBD1. Germline V gives CDR1 MDHEN, CDR2 SYDVKM. There are 14 residues in the CDR3. Here the CDR3 reads CASRLGVEGATAFF. The CDR3 nucleotides read TGTGCCAGCCGTTTAGGTGTGGAGGGGGCGACAGCTTTCTTT.